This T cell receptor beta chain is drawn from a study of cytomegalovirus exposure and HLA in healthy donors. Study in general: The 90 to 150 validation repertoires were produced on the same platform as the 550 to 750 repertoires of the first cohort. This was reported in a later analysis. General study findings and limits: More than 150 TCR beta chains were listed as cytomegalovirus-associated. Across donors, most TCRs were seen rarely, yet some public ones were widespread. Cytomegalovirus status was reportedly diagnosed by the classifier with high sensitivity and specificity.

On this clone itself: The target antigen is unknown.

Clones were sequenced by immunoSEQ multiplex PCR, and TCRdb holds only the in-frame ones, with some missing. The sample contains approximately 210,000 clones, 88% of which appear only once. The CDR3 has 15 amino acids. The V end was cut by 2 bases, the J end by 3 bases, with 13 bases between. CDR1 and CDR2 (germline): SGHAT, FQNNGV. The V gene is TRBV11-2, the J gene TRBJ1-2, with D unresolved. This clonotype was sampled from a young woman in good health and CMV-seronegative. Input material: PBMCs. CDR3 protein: CASSLSSGWDYGYTF. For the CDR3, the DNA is TGTGCCAGCAGCTTATCGTCAGGATGGGACTATGGCTACACCTTC.